This TCR beta chain originates from a study of human T cells and chemical hapten exposure. Looked up from germline, CDR1 is MNHEY and CDR2 is SVGEGT. The CDR3 runs to 16 residues. The ends lost 1 base at V and 4 bases at J; junction bases unmatched: 7. Time point meaning: patch test 2, 6 weeks after DPC sensitization. This sample's treatment: therapeutic diphenylcyclopropenone sensitization with weekly scalp DPC. This clonotype occurred many times. TCRdb independently ran MiXCR on the RACE reads; one entry per CDR3 protein. The sample carries about 73,000 distinct CDR3 sequences, about 8% recorded once.

This specimen consisted of whole blood, obtained in connection with sensitization to the hapten diphenylcyclopropenone (DPC). This chain joins TRBV6-2 or TRBV6-3 and TRBJ1-5, with 7 bases that match TRBD1. The source of this sequence is a woman aged 50 to 60 with alopecia areata. Some clones in this sample may be carry-over from other donors' samples. CDR3 sequence reads: CASSYFLLQGNQPQHF. DNA of the CDR3: TGTGCCAGCAGTTACTTCCTCCTACAGGGGAATCAGCCCCAGCATTTT.